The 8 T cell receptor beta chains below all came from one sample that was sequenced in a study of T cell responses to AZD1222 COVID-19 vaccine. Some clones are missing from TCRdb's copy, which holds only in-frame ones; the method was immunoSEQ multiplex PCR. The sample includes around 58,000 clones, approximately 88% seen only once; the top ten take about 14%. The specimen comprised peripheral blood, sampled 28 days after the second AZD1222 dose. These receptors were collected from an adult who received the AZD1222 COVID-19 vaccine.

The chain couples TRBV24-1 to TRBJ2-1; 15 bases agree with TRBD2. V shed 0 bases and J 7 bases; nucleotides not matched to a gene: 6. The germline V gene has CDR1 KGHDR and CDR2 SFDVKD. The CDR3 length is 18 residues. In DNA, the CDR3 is TGTGCCACCAGTGATTTGGGAGGACTAGCGGGAGGGAATAATGAGCAGTTCTTC. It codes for CATSDLGGLAGGNNEQFF.

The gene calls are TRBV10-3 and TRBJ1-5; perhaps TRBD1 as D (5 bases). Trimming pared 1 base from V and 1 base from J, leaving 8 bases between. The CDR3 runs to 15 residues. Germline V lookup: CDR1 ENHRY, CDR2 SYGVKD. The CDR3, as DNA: TGTGCCATCAGTGAGTTGGGGCTGAGCAATCAGCCCCAGCATTTT. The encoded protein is CAISELGLSNQPQHF.

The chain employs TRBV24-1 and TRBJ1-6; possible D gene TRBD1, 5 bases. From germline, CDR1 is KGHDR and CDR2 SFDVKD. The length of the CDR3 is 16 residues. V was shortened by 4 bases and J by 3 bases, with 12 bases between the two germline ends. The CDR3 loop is CATSDPSTGYNSPLHF. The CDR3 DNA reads TGTGCCACCAGTGACCCCTCTACAGGCTATAATTCACCCCTCCACTTT.

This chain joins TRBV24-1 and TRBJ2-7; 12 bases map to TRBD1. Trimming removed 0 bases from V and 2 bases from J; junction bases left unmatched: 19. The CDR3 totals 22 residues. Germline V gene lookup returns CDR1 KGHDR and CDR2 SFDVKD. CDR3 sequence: CATSDLHGLGQGASAATYEQYF. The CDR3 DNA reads TGTGCCACCAGTGATTTGCACGGGTTGGGACAGGGGGCGTCCGCGGCTACCTACGAGCAGTACTTC.

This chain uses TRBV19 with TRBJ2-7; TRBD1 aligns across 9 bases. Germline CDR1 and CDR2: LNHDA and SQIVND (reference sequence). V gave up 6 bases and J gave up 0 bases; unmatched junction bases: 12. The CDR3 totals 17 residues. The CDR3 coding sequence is TGTGCCAGTAGCCGCTTTATAGGGACAGGGAACTCCTACGAGCAGTACTTC. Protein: CASSRFIGTGNSYEQYF. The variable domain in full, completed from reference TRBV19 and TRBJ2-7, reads DGGITQSPKYLFRKEGQNVTLSCEQNLNHDAMYWYRQDPGQGLRLIYYSQIVNDFQKGDIAEGYSVSREKKESFPLTVTSAQKNPTAFYLCASSRFIGTGNSYEQYFGPGTRLTVT.

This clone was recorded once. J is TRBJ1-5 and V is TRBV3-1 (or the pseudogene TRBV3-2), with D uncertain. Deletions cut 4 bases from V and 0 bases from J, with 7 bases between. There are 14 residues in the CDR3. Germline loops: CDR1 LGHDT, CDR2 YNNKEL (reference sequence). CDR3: CASSPGLSNQPQHF. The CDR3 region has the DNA TGTGCCAGCAGCCCCGGACTTAGCAATCAGCCCCAGCATTTT.

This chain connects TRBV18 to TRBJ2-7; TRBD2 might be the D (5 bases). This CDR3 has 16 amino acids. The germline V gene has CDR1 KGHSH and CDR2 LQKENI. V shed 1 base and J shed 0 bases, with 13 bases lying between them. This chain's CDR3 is CASSPLRTSSSYEQYF. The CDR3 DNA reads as TGTGCCAGCTCACCACTTCGGACTTCCTCCTCCTACGAGCAGTACTTC.

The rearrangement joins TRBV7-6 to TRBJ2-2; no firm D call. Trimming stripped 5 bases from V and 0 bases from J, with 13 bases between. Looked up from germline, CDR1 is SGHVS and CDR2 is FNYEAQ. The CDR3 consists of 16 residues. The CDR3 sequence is CASSPYGPTNTGELFF. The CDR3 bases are TGTGCCAGCAGCCCATACGGGCCGACGAACACCGGGGAGCTGTTTTTT.